What follows are 9 T cell receptor beta chains derived from one specimen sequenced in a study of T cell responses to AZD1222 COVID-19 vaccine. Measured with immunoSEQ multiplex PCR; TCRdb has only the in-frame clones, and not every one. The sample yields 60,000 to 75,000 clones, 80% to 90% seen once. Sequencing used peripheral blood, obtained 28 days after the second AZD1222 dose. These TCRs come from an adult who received the AZD1222 COVID-19 vaccine.

The rearrangement joins TRBV5-1 to TRBJ2-7; weak D call: TRBD1 (5 bases). Trimming shortened V by 0 bases and J by 0 bases, and 10 bases separated the two germline ends. The CDR3 covers 15 residues. Per germline, CDR1 SGHRS and CDR2 YFSETQ. CDR3 loop: CASSLGTGSSYEQYF. The DNA for the CDR3 is TGCGCCAGCAGCTTGGGAACAGGAAGCTCCTACGAGCAGTACTTC.

This chain connects TRBV19 to TRBJ2-1, with D unclear. This CDR3 contains 15 residues. Germline V gene lookup returns CDR1 LNHDA and CDR2 SQIVND (reference sequence). Deletions cut 3 bases from V and 3 bases from J, with 12 bases between. Written as DNA, the CDR3 is TGTGCCAGTAGTATTTTGCCCAGGATCTACAATGAGCAGTTCTTC. This codes for CASSILPRIYNEQFF.

The genes are TRBV29-1 and TRBJ1-2, with 8 bases that match TRBD1. Germline V CDR1 and CDR2: SQVTM, ANQGSEA. The junction had 6 bases not matched to a gene; V was cut back by 6 bases and J by 6 bases. The CDR3 is 12 residues long. The CDR3 loop is CSVDDRGHGYTF. As DNA, the CDR3 is TGCAGCGTGGATGACAGGGGACATGGCTACACCTTC.

The rearrangement joins TRBV12-3 or TRBV12-4 to TRBJ1-5; D is possibly TRBD1 (5 bases). The ends were cut back, 5 bases at V and 6 bases at J, with 11 bases in the middle. This CDR3 region has 13 residues. The DNA of the CDR3 is TGTGCCAGCAGTCGACAGTCGCGTCAGCCCCAGCATTTT. This sequence encodes CASSRQSRQPQHF.

The J gene is TRBJ1-5, the V gene TRBV6-5, with a possible D match to TRBD1 (6 bases). This CDR3 contains 14 residues. Germline V lookup: CDR1 MNHEY, CDR2 SVGAGI. V dropped 5 bases and J dropped 7 bases, with 15 bases sitting between them. The CDR3 sequence is CASSTTGPPQPQHF. Here the CDR3 DNA reads TGTGCCAGCAGTACGACAGGTCCCCCGCAGCCCCAGCATTTT.

The V call is TRBV5-1, the J call TRBJ1-5; D not resolved. The CDR3 covers 15 residues. Germline CDR1 is SGHRS and CDR2 is YFSETQ. Trimming took 4 bases from V and 4 from J, leaving 15 bases between them. The CDR3 DNA sequence: TGCGCCAGCAGCCCCGACACACCGGGAAATCAGCCCCAGCATTTT. This gives the protein CASSPDTPGNQPQHF.

CDR3: CASSLFRGPGELFF. For the CDR3, the DNA is TGTGCCAGCAGCCTCTTCCGCGGGCCCGGGGAGCTGTTTTTT. This sequence joins TRBV28 and TRBJ2-2; possibly TRBD2 for D (5 bases). The germline V and J ends were trimmed by 6 bases and 6 bases, with 14 bases remaining between them. CDR3 length: 14 amino acids. Germline V gene data show CDR1 as MDHEN and CDR2 as SYDVKM.

The rearrangement links TRBV5-1 to TRBJ2-3; no definite D call. This CDR3 has 13 amino acids. CDR1 is SGHRS, CDR2 YFSETQ, per germline. V was clipped by 7 bases and J by 1 base, with 10 bases between them. CDR3 nucleotide sequence: TGCGCCAGCTCTGATCAAGGCACAGATACGCAGTATTTT. It specifies CASSDQGTDTQYF. The full variable domain, its missing parts supplied by reference TRBV5-1 and TRBJ2-3, is KAGVTQTPRYLIKTRGQQVTLSCSPISGHRSVSWYQQTPGQGLQFLFEYFSETQRNKGNFPGRFSGRQFSNSRSEMNVSTLELGDSALYLCASSDQGTDTQYFGPGTRLTVL.

The chain is built from TRBV18 and TRBJ1-2; tentatively, D is TRBD1 (6 bases). Germline values: CDR1 KGHSH, CDR2 LQKENI. The CDR3 sequence is 14 residues long. Trimming took 3 bases from V and 7 from J, leaving 15 bases between them. The CDR3 loop reads CASSPSRGRIGYTF. The CDR3 nucleotides are TGTGCCAGCTCACCCTCCAGGGGAAGGATTGGCTACACCTTC.